Sequencing of this T cell receptor beta chain was carried out in a study of shared clonotypes between healthy human individuals. Study-level background: A donor's plate count was three for CD4 naive and three for CD4 memory; CD8 naive had two and CD8 memory one.

Points on this clone: Its antigen is still unknown.

V was pared by 8 bases and J by 7 bases, with 11 bases between. The V gene's germline CDR1 is MNHEY and CDR2 SMNVEV (reference sequence). The CDR3 spans 11 residues. Study observations and caveats: Among the subsets, naive ones generally showed larger estimated richness than memory ones. In having few donors, the study represented limited genetic and exposure-history diversity.

The protocol was immunoSEQ multiplex PCR, while the TCRdb copy is restricted to in-frame clones and leaves out a portion. The sample records a few million clones, approximately 96% being singletons. V is TRBV27 and J is TRBJ2-5, with D perhaps assigned TRBD1 or TRBD2 (5 bases each). Sequenced: naive CD4+ T cells sorted from blood. Specified subset: CD45RA+ positively selected. This TCR was sampled from a man aged 18 to 29 in good health. The chain's CDR3 is CASSPGGTQYF. The CDR3 bases are TGTGCCAGCTCACCTGGGGGGACCCAGTACTTC.